This TCR beta chain is drawn from a study of T cells in women clearing cervical HPV infection. Clones were sequenced by immunoSEQ multiplex PCR, and TCRdb holds only the in-frame ones, with some missing. This table lists some 40,000 clones. Germline V gene sequence: CDR1 PRHDT, CDR2 FYEKMQ (reference sequence). This CDR3 region has 16 residues. Trimming removed 5 bases at V and 0 bases at J, with 15 bases between. Comment on this clone: The antigen remains unidentified. Read coverage stops 3 residues before the CDR3 terminus; the germline J gene supplies the remainder.

Study-level results: CIN3+ cases had significantly higher TCR repertoire richness than controls, but evenness did not differ.

The specimen was blood buffy coat. V gene TRBV13 combines with J gene TRBJ2-3, with D uncertain. The clonotype was recovered from a woman between 18 and 70 years old with a cervical HPV16 infection that either progressed to CIN3+ or cleared (not recorded which). CDR3 protein: CASSPGLSGSTDTQYF. The part of the CDR3 DNA that was read is TGTGCCAGCAGCCCAGGCCTTAGTGGGAGCACAGATACG.